This TCR beta chain appears in the sequencing data of a study of blood T cell repertoires in COVID-19. On the study more broadly: T cells, B-cell-depleted T cells, or PBMCs provided the cDNA or gDNA that served as material.

Trimming cost V 5 bases and J 7 bases, with 10 bases left between them. Looked up from germline, CDR1 is LGHDT and CDR2 is YNNKEL (reference sequence). The CDR3 is made up of 12 amino acids. In the authors' workflow: Scientists estimated how many nucleated cells there were by amplifying reference gene primers. TCRdb's copy holds only in-frame clones and misses some; the assay was immunoSEQ multiplex PCR. D and trimming were read from the DNA, whereas the V and J calls and clone size are those reported in that table. The sample consists of 11,000 or so clones, about two thirds of them appearing once. The chain employs TRBV3-1 (or the pseudogene TRBV3-2) and TRBJ2-3; possibly TRBD1 for D (5 bases). The TCR comes from a man aged 55 to 70 with COVID-19, enrolled during active disease. The source material was peripheral blood. This CDR3 is CASSIGQNTQYF. CDR3 sequence (DNA): TGTGCCAGCAGCATTGGACAAAATACGCAGTATTTT.